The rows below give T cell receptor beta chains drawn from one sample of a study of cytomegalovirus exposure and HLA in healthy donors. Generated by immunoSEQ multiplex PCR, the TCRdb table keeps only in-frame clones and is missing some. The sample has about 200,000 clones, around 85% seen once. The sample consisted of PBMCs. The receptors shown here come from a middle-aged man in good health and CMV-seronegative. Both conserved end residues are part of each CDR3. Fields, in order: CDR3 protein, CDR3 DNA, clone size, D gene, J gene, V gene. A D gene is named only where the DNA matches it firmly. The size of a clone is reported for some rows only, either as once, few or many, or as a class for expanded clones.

CASSPGQGGEKLFF,TGTGCCAGCAGCCCGGGACAGGGAGGTGAAAAACTGTTTTTT,-,TRBD1,TRBJ1-4,TRBV7-2
CASSSTSVAYEQYF,TGTGCCAGCAGCTCGACTAGCGTAGCCTACGAGCAGTACTTC,-,TRBD2,TRBJ2-7,TRBV5-5
CASSLGAENIQYF,TGTGCCAGCAGCTTAGGGGCCGAAAACATTCAGTACTTC,-,-,TRBJ2-4,TRBV7-9
CASSQLPGLATQETQYF,TGCGCCAGCAGCCAGCTACCGGGACTAGCGACTCAAGAGACCCAGTACTTC,once,TRBD2,TRBJ2-5,TRBV4-1
CASSGGLGGNIQYF,TGTGCCAGCAGTGGGGGACTGGGGGGAAACATTCAGTACTTC,once,-,TRBJ2-4,TRBV27
CASSEQGNTEAFF,TGTGCCAGCAGTGAACAGGGGAACACTGAAGCTTTCTTT,-,-,TRBJ1-1,TRBV6-1
CASSLDMRGPNEQYF,TGTGCCAGCAGCTTAGATATGCGGGGTCCCAACGAGCAGTACTTC,-,-,TRBJ2-7,TRBV7-2
CASKGQTYEQYF,TGTGCCAGCAAGGGACAGACCTACGAGCAGTACTTC,-,TRBD1,TRBJ2-7,TRBV25-1
CASSEPTGATQKLFF,TGTGCCAGCTCCGAACCGACAGGGGCGACGCAAAAACTGTTTTTT,-,TRBD1,TRBJ1-4,TRBV18
CASSITGTTNYGYTF,TGTGCCAGCAGTATTACCGGGACTACGAACTATGGCTACACCTTC,-,-,TRBJ1-2,TRBV27
CASSFGIWTNSYNEQFF,TGTGCCAGCAGTTTTGGAATCTGGACAAACTCCTACAATGAGCAGTTCTTC,-,-,TRBJ2-1,TRBV28
CASSSDRVRYNEQFF,TGTGCCAGTAGCTCCGACAGGGTGCGATACAATGAGCAGTTCTTC,-,TRBD1,TRBJ2-1,TRBV19
CASSQENSGTYNEQFF,TGCGCCAGCAGCCAAGAAAACAGCGGGACTTACAATGAGCAGTTCTTC,-,TRBD2,TRBJ2-1,TRBV4-1
CASSRDRGDEQYF,TGTGCCAGCAGCAGGGACAGGGGCGACGAGCAGTACTTC,once,TRBD1,TRBJ2-7,TRBV7-7
CASSETGSGYGYTF,TGTGCCAGCAGTGAGACAGGGTCTGGCTATGGCTACACCTTC,-,TRBD1,TRBJ1-2,TRBV6-5
CASSFSGRNQPQHF,TGTGCCAGCAGTTTCTCAGGGCGCAATCAGCCCCAGCATTTT,-,-,TRBJ1-5,TRBV28
CATSRGGRASKNIQYF,TGTGCCACCAGCAGAGGTGGGAGGGCCTCCAAAAACATTCAGTACTTC,-,TRBD2,TRBJ2-4,TRBV15
CASSREFFRGANEKLFF,TGTGCCAGCAGTCGTGAATTCTTCAGGGGTGCTAATGAAAAACTGTTTTTT,-,-,TRBJ1-4,TRBV25-1
CASRHDRGRGSYEQYF,TGCGCCAGCAGACACGACAGGGGGCGAGGCTCCTACGAGCAGTACTTC,few,TRBD1,TRBJ2-7,TRBV5-1
CASSIVPSELLYEQYF,TGTGCCAGTAGTATAGTCCCTAGCGAGCTACTCTACGAGCAGTACTTC,-,-,TRBJ2-7,TRBV19
CASSTGQGVNQPQHF,TGTGCCAGCAGTACGGGACAGGGGGTAAATCAGCCCCAGCATTTT,-,TRBD1,TRBJ1-5,TRBV27
CAPPKAGETQYF,TGTGCCCCTCCAAAGGCGGGAGAGACCCAGTACTTC,-,-,TRBJ2-5,TRBV28
CASSAGTGFYEQYF,TGTGCCAGCAGTGCCGGGACAGGGTTCTACGAGCAGTACTTC,-,TRBD1,TRBJ2-7,TRBV27
CASSVGDSEYDSNQPQHF,TGTGCCAGCAGCGTAGGGGACAGCGAATACGATAGCAATCAGCCCCAGCATTTT,-,TRBD1,TRBJ1-5,TRBV9
CASSDSLTYNEQFF,TGTGCCAGTAGTGACAGCCTGACCTACAATGAGCAGTTCTTC,-,-,TRBJ2-1,TRBV19
CASIQGMGGNTIYF,TGTGCCAGCATACAGGGTATGGGTGGAAACACCATATATTTT,-,-,TRBJ1-3,TRBV6-5
CASSPGGGGLNTEAFF,TGCGCCAGCAGCCCGGGGGGGGGTGGTCTGAACACTGAAGCTTTCTTT,few,-,TRBJ1-1,TRBV4-1
CASSYTSGGETQYF,TGTGCCAGCAGTTACACTAGCGGCGGGGAGACCCAGTACTTC,once,TRBD2,TRBJ2-5,TRBV6-5
CASSPYRDRGYEQYF,TGTGCCAGCAGTCCCTACCGGGACAGGGGTTACGAGCAGTACTTC,once,TRBD1,TRBJ2-7,TRBV27
CASSLAEGLEAFF,TGCGCCAGCAGCTTGGCGGAGGGGCTGGAGGCTTTCTTT,-,-,TRBJ1-1,TRBV5-1
CASSSGQGADTQYF,TGCGCCAGCAGCAGCGGACAGGGGGCCGATACGCAGTATTTT,-,TRBD1,TRBJ2-3,TRBV5-1
CASSPIESGRYEQYF,TGTGCCAGCAGCCCAATCGAGAGCGGGAGGTACGAGCAGTACTTC,-,TRBD2,TRBJ2-7,TRBV11-2
CAWDRTPNTGELFF,TGTGCCTGGGACAGGACACCGAACACCGGGGAGCTGTTTTTT,-,-,TRBJ2-2,TRBV30
CASSDDRGQPQHF,TGTGCCAGCAGTGATGACAGGGGCCAGCCCCAGCATTTT,-,TRBD1,TRBJ1-5,TRBV6-1
CASSLVGTTGANVLTF,TGTGCCAGCAGCTTGGTAGGGACTACGGGGGCCAACGTCCTGACTTTC,-,TRBD2,TRBJ2-6,TRBV11-2
CASSEPASGWVDYGYTF,TGTGCCAGCAGTGAACCGGCGTCGGGATGGGTTGACTATGGCTACACCTTC,-,-,TRBJ1-2,TRBV6-1
CASTLGQTNSPLHF,TGTGCCAGCACCCTGGGACAGACAAATTCACCCCTCCACTTT,-,TRBD1,TRBJ1-6,TRBV28
CAVLPTGTGYTF,TGTGCCGTACTTCCGACAGGGACTGGCTACACCTTC,-,TRBD1,TRBJ1-2,TRBV6-5
CASTSLGGTPQHF,TGTGCCAGCACTTCGCTGGGCGGGACGCCCCAGCATTTT,-,-,TRBJ1-5,TRBV6-6
CASSVARDRPLYGYTF,TGTGCCAGCAGCGTAGCTAGGGACAGGCCCCTCTATGGCTACACCTTC,-,TRBD1,TRBJ1-2,TRBV9
CASSFSADTQYF,TGTGCCAGCAGTTTTTCAGCAGATACGCAGTATTTT,-,-,TRBJ2-3,TRBV28
CASSLPGPAKNIQYF,TGTGCCAGTAGTCTCCCAGGGCCAGCCAAAAACATTCAGTACTTC,-,-,TRBJ2-4,TRBV19
CASSSPSIAYSSYNEQFF,TGTGCCAGCAGTTCCCCCTCTATAGCGTATAGCTCCTACAATGAGCAGTTCTTC,once,-,TRBJ2-1,TRBV28
CASSLDYGTSGRRNIQYF,TGTGCCAGCAGTTTAGATTATGGGACTAGCGGGAGGAGGAACATTCAGTACTTC,-,TRBD2,TRBJ2-4,TRBV27
CASSTPGLAGVETQYF,TGTGCCAGCAGTACCCCGGGACTAGCGGGAGTAGAGACCCAGTACTTC,-,TRBD2,TRBJ2-5,TRBV28
CASSYDGGNQPQHF,TGTGCCAGCAGCTACGACGGGGGCAATCAGCCCCAGCATTTT,-,-,TRBJ1-5,TRBV7-9
CASSERQGPSYEQYF,TGTGCCAGCAGTGAACGGCAGGGTCCCTCCTACGAGCAGTACTTC,-,-,TRBJ2-7,TRBV6-1
CASSLDPKSRETQYF,TGTGCCAGCAGCTTGGACCCCAAAAGCCGGGAGACCCAGTACTTC,-,-,TRBJ2-5,TRBV5-4
CASTRTSGSWSYNEQFF,TGTGCCAGCACCAGGACTAGCGGGAGCTGGTCCTACAATGAGCAGTTCTTC,once,TRBD2,TRBJ2-1,TRBV7-2
CASSQVGGSYNEQFF,TGTGCCAGCAGCCAAGTGGGGGGCTCCTACAATGAGCAGTTCTTC,-,-,TRBJ2-1,TRBV14
CASSPGQGSYEQYF,TGTGCCAGCTCACCCGGACAGGGTTCCTACGAGCAGTACTTC,-,TRBD1,TRBJ2-7,TRBV18
CASTPWGSGLDNEQFF,TGTGCCAGCACCCCTTGGGGGAGCGGGCTGGACAATGAGCAGTTCTTC,few,-,TRBJ2-1,TRBV9
CASSFTSRSSYEQYF,TGTGCCAGCAGTTTTACTAGCAGATCCTCCTACGAGCAGTACTTC,few,-,TRBJ2-7,TRBV27
CASSQETSGNGKQFF,TGTGCCAGCAGCCAGGAGACTAGCGGGAATGGTAAGCAGTTCTTC,-,TRBD2,TRBJ2-1,TRBV4-2
CASSLRGVNTEAFF,TGTGCCAGCAGTTTAAGGGGCGTGAATACTGAAGCTTTCTTT,-,-,TRBJ1-1,TRBV27
CASSKNGQGGETQYF,TGTGCCAGTAGTAAGAATGGACAGGGAGGTGAGACCCAGTACTTC,-,TRBD1,TRBJ2-5,TRBV19
CASSLRENYGYTF,TGTGCCAGCAGTTTAAGGGAGAACTATGGCTACACCTTC,-,-,TRBJ1-2,TRBV27
CASSPGATFAPGANVLTF,TGTGCCAGCTCACCGGGGGCCACTTTTGCCCCTGGGGCCAACGTCCTGACTTTC,few,-,TRBJ2-6,TRBV18
CASSASRLLIYNEQFF,TGTGCCAGTAGTGCTTCGCGACTCCTCATCTACAATGAGCAGTTCTTC,few,-,TRBJ2-1,TRBV19